This TCR beta chain emerged from a study of CXCR3-negative and CXCR3-positive naive CD8 T cells. With regard to this clonotype: Its target is not known.

This CDR3 is 17 amino acids long. Study-level findings and limits: Hydrophobicity was higher for TRB CDR3s found in CXCR3-positive naive cells than in CXCR3-negative naive cells. Most assays used freshly isolated PBMCs, as cryopreservation partially reduced CXCR3.

Preparation of TRB cDNA libraries relied on 5' RACE carrying UMI labels. No DNA is given; TCRdb re-called the 5' RACE reads and lists each CDR3 protein once. Its table lists 120,000 or so distinct CDR3 sequences. Sample: naive CXCR3+ CD8+ T cells from blood. Subset given: CD45RO-CCR7+CD27+CD95- naive CD8+ T cells expressing CXCR3 (TNR3+). The rearrangement uses TRBV21-1 and TRBJ2-3; without DNA, the TCRdb call of TRBD1 cannot be checked. TRBV21-1 is assigned pseudogene status. This TCR came from a human donor in good health. Some clones in this sample may be carry-over from other donors' samples. The CDR3 sequence: CASSKGEAPTSTDTQYF.